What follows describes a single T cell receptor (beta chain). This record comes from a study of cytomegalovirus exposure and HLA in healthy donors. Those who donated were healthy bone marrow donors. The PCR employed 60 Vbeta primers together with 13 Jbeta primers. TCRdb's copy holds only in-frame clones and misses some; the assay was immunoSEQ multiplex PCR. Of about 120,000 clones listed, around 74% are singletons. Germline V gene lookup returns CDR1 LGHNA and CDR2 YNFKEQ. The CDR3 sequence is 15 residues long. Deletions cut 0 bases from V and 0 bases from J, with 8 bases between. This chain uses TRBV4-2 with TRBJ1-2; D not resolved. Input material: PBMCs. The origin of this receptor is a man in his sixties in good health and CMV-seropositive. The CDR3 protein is CASSQDPGANYGYTF. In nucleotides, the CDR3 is TGTGCCAGCAGCCAAGATCCCGGAGCTAACTATGGCTACACCTTC.